This passage covers 10 T cell receptor beta chains from one sample sequenced in a study of low-dose radiotherapy and immunotherapy resistance in tumors. Noted time point: before trial treatment. Alpha- and beta-chain coverage of first-strand cDNA came from TRAV- and TRBV-specific primers. A constant-region primer paired with the V-primer adapter amplified TCRs over about 20 PCR cycles. TCRdb passed the reads through MiXCR, listing each CDR3 protein once. Of under 95,000 distinct CDR3 sequences in the sample, 15% to 20% were seen once. This material consisted of PBMCs, taken before treatment. These TCRs come from a male donor with prostate cancer.

Many counts were recorded for this clonotype. The chain uses TRBV20-1 and TRBJ2-5; D may be TRBD1 (6 bases). This CDR3 contains 16 residues. The germline V and J ends were trimmed by 1 base and 0 bases, with 15 bases remaining between them. The germline V gene encodes CDR1 DFQATT and CDR2 SNEGSKA (reference sequence). Written as DNA, the CDR3 is TGCAGTGCTAGAGGGCAGCCCGGGACAAACCAAGAGACCCAGTACTTC. Translation gives CSARGQPGTNQETQYF.

As regards this clonotype: This sequence is one base from a far larger clone and is likely a read error. The gene calls are TRBV12-3 or TRBV12-4 and TRBJ2-1; 7 nucleotides align to TRBD2. J lost 5 bases, V lost 6 bases, and 7 bases had no gene match. CDR3 length: 14 amino acids. CDR3 DNA: TGTGCCAGCAGCCCCGCGGCGGGAGACAATGAGCAGTTCTTC. This encodes CASSPAAGDNEQFF.

This clonotype was picked up many times. The V call is TRBV5-1, the J call TRBJ2-2; D is uncertain. Germline V gene sequence: CDR1 SGHRS, CDR2 YFSETQ. The CDR3 is 12 amino acids. V lost 5 bases and J 3 bases, leaving 5 bases between the germline ends. The CDR3 reads CASRGDTGELFF. The CDR3 DNA reads TGCGCCAGCAGAGGAGACACCGGGGAGCTGTTTTTT.

As for this clonotype: A far larger clone is only one base removed, so a read error is likely. The chain employs TRBV5-5 and TRBJ2-1; D is ambiguous. Per germline, CDR1 SGHKS and CDR2 YYEKEE (reference sequence). The CDR3 consists of 12 residues. The CDR3 DNA reads as TGCGCCAGCAGCCCGCATGAAACTAAGGAGTTCTTC. Its protein product is CASSPHETKEFF. Combining the CDR3 with reference TRBV5-5 and TRBJ2-1 gives the whole variable domain DAGVTQSPTHLIKTRGQQVTLRCSPISGHKSVSWYQQVLGQGPQFIFQYYEKEERGRGNFPDRFSARQFPNYSSELNVNALLLGDSALYLCASSPHETKEFFGPGTRLTVL.

This clonotype was recorded at least ten times. This sequence joins TRBV6-1 and TRBJ2-5, with D hard to call. The V gene lost 7 bases and the J gene lost 4 bases, with 10 bases spanning the gap. This CDR3 spans 12 amino acids. Germline V CDR1 and CDR2: MNHNS, SASEGT. This CDR3 reads CASTPNRETQYF. The DNA of the CDR3 is TGTGCCAGCACCCCTAACAGAGAGACCCAGTACTTC.

Notes on this clonotype: A read error likely explains this, since a far larger clone differs by one base. The CDR3 DNA sequence: TGTGTCAGCAGTGCCAGCGGGGGCTGGGGTCAGCCCCAGCATTTT. Protein product: CVSSASGGWGQPQHF. The genes are TRBV7-3 and TRBJ1-5; a weak D match, TRBD1 (6 bases). This CDR3 is built from 15 residues. CDR1 is SGHTA and CDR2 is FQGTGA in the germline V gene.

This clonotype has at least ten counts. The chain couples TRBV18 to TRBJ1-2, with D maybe TRBD1 (5 bases). The V gene lost 2 bases and the J gene lost 1 base, with 11 bases spanning the gap. The CDR3 extends over 15 amino acids. The germline gives CDR1 KGHSH, CDR2 LQKENI. DNA for the CDR3: TGTGCCAGCTCACCAGAATTCGGGGGTAACTATGGCTACACCTTC. Translated, it gives CASSPEFGGNYGYTF.

Comments on this clonotype: A single base is all that separates this from a far larger clone, so a read error is likely. V is TRBV12-3 or TRBV12-4 and J is TRBJ2-7; unclear D gene. The CDR3 contains 12 residues. With 1 base removed from V and 7 bases from J, the gap between germline ends came to 8 bases. This CDR3 reads CASSLVIYEQYF. In nucleotides, the CDR3 is TGTGCCAGCAGTTTAGTGATATATGAGCAGTACTTC.

This clonotype was counted at least ten times. The gene calls are TRBV7-2 and TRBJ2-5; TRBD2 aligns across 13 bases. Germline-derived CDR1 and CDR2 are SGHTA and FQGNSA. This CDR3 is built from 18 residues. The V gene end was trimmed by 5 bases and the J gene end by 7 bases; junction bases not matched to a gene: 16. The CDR3 DNA follows: TGTGCCAGCAGCGCTCGGACTAGCGGGGGCTCGACAGCAGGGACCCAGTACTTC. Encoded protein: CASSARTSGGSTAGTQYF.

As regards this clonotype: A read error is likely here: a far larger clone is one base away. The genes are TRBV30 and TRBJ2-7; D possibly corresponds to TRBD1 (6 bases). This CDR3 is 15 amino acids long. Germline assignment: CDR1 GTSNPN and CDR2 SVGIG (reference sequence). Trimming shortened V by 4 bases and J by 7 bases, and 23 bases separated the two germline ends. Here the CDR3 DNA reads TGTGCCTGGAACCAGGGCCCCGGACAGACTAATGAGCAGTACTTC. It translates to CAWNQGPGQTNEQYF.